This entry lists 16 T cell receptor beta chains sequenced from one sample in a study of spatial heterogeneity in lung cancer. Documented time point: sample taken at primary tumor resection. Sequencing was performed on whole RNA extracted from tumor and nontumor lung tissue, or from frozen PBMC, and the material was left unsorted. From the 5' RACE reads, TCRdb called clonotypes with MiXCR, one entry per CDR3 protein. The table has over 45,000 distinct CDR3 sequences, roughly 5.2% seen once. The sequencing used PBMCs, collected at surgery. Receptor source: a male donor with early-stage non-small cell lung cancer.

This clonotype was recorded at least ten times. The chain is built from TRBV28 and TRBJ2-5; 8 bases match TRBD1. Looked up from germline, CDR1 is MDHEN and CDR2 is SYDVKM. Trimming removed 4 bases from V and 2 bases from J; junction bases left unmatched: 9. The CDR3 loop spans 16 amino acids. The CDR3 loop reads CASSSRGTGPQETQYF. Written as DNA, the CDR3 is TGTGCCAGCAGTTCACGAGGGACAGGCCCACAAGAGACCCAGTACTTC.

This clonotype was counted at least ten times. The chain is built from TRBV19 and TRBJ2-7; 8 bases map to TRBD1. Trimming cost V 5 bases and J 3 bases; bases outside gene matches: 0. Germline CDR1 reads LNHDA; CDR2 reads SQIVND (reference sequence). The CDR3 has 12 amino acids. The CDR3 bases are TGTGCCAGTAGTGACAGGGGCTACGAGCAGTACTTC. Protein: CASSDRGYEQYF.

In this sample, this clonotype turned up many times. The chain joins TRBV29-1 to TRBJ2-1; possibly TRBD2 for D (5 bases). In germline, CDR1 is SQVTM, CDR2 ANQGSEA. This CDR3 is 12 amino acids long. The germline V and J ends were trimmed by 1 base and 4 bases, with 5 bases remaining between them. The CDR3 sequence: CSVEGGYNEQFF. DNA for the CDR3: TGCAGCGTTGAAGGCGGGTACAATGAGCAGTTCTTC.

This clonotype was observed many times. The chain is built from TRBV10-3 and TRBJ1-5, with 9 bases fitting TRBD1. There are 17 residues in the CDR3. V was pared by 10 bases and J by 1 base, with 14 bases of the junction left unmatched. CDR1 ENHRY and CDR2 SYGVKD come from the germline V gene. The chain's CDR3 is CATGTGKGAESNQPQHF. The CDR3 DNA sequence: TGTGCCACCGGGACAGGGAAAGGAGCGGAGAGCAATCAGCCCCAGCATTTT.

This clonotype was observed at least ten times. The chain combines TRBV5-1 with TRBJ2-5; D perhaps matches TRBD1 (5 bases). Germline CDR1 is SGHRS and CDR2 is YFSETQ. The V gene lost 0 bases and the J gene lost 4 bases, with 13 bases spanning the gap. The CDR3 sequence is 15 residues long. The CDR3 nucleotides are TGCGCCAGCAGCTTGGGTGTGACAGAAGGAGAGACCCAGTACTTC. Amino acids: CASSLGVTEGETQYF. The full variable domain, rest sourced from reference TRBV5-1 and TRBJ2-5, is KAGVTQTPRYLIKTRGQQVTLSCSPISGHRSVSWYQQTPGQGLQFLFEYFSETQRNKGNFPGRFSGRQFSNSRSEMNVSTLELGDSALYLCASSLGVTEGETQYFGPGTRLLVL.

This clonotype was seen at least ten times. The chain recombines TRBV29-1 with TRBJ2-1, with D hard to call. This CDR3 is 13 amino acids long. The ends were cut back, 7 bases at V and 1 base at J, with 11 bases in the middle. From germline, CDR1 is SQVTM and CDR2 ANQGSEA. CDR3 in amino acids: CSACPFSYNEQFF. Written as DNA, the CDR3 is TGCAGCGCCTGCCCCTTTTCCTACAATGAGCAGTTCTTC.

This clonotype was seen repeatedly, ten times or more. The V gene is TRBV19, the J gene TRBJ2-2; D ambiguous. The CDR3 loop spans 13 amino acids. Trimming took off 6 bases at V and 3 bases at J, with 8 bases between the two ends. CDR1 and CDR2 (germline): LNHDA, SQIVND (reference sequence). The CDR3 coding sequence is TGTGCCAGTAGGCCTGAGTACACCGGGGAGCTGTTTTTT. This gives the protein CASRPEYTGELFF.

This clonotype was detected ten times or more. This chain connects TRBV4-3 to TRBJ2-7, with 7 bases fitting TRBD1. Trimming cost V 4 bases and J 3 bases; bases outside gene matches: 9. This CDR3 spans 15 amino acids. Germline CDR1 and CDR2: LGHNA and YSLEER. The CDR3 here is CASSLGPGQSYEQYF. The DNA for the CDR3 is TGCGCCAGCAGCCTAGGACCGGGACAGAGCTACGAGCAGTACTTC.

This clonotype was counted ten times or more. The CDR3 here is CASSYAGGVAFF. CDR3 bases: TGTGCCAGCAGTTACGCCGGGGGCGTAGCTTTCTTT. This sequence joins TRBV6-5 and TRBJ1-1; weak D call: TRBD1 (6 bases). V shed 2 bases and J shed 10 bases, with 11 bases lying between them. CDR1 is MNHEY and CDR2 is SVGAGI in the germline V gene. CDR3 length equals 12 residues.

This clonotype was seen ten or more times. The J gene is TRBJ2-7, the V gene TRBV6-1; TRBD1 matches at 10 bases. V shed 1 base and J 2 bases; nucleotides not matched to a gene: 5. Germline CDR1 MNHNS, CDR2 SASEGT. The length of the CDR3 is 16 residues. CDR3 amino acids: CASSEEGGQGPYEQYF. CDR3 coding DNA: TGTGCCAGCAGTGAAGAAGGGGGACAGGGGCCCTACGAGCAGTACTTC.

In its sample, this clonotype was seen many times. The chain has TRBV12-3 or TRBV12-4 and TRBJ2-2; 7 nucleotides match TRBD1. The CDR3 covers 15 residues. V lost 10 bases and J lost 3; bases outside the gene matches: 11. The CDR3, as DNA: TGTGCCACTACAAAGGGACAGCTTGACACCGGGGAGCTGTTTTTT. Translating gives CATTKGQLDTGELFF.

This clonotype was seen ten or more times. This sequence joins TRBV15 and TRBJ1-1; no firm D call. V lost 3 bases and J lost 4, with 12 bases in between. Germline CDR1 reads LNHNV; CDR2 reads YYDKDF (reference sequence). The length of the CDR3 is 14 residues. DNA for the CDR3: TGTGCCACCAGCAGTGCCGTGGTCGGCACTGAAGCTTTCTTT. The encoded protein is CATSSAVVGTEAFF. The variable domain in full, with the rest retrieved from reference TRBV15 and TRBJ1-1, is DAMVIQNPRYQVTQFGKPVTLSCSQTLNHNVMYWYQQKSSQAPKLLFHYYDKDFNNEADTPDNFQSRRPNTSFCFLDIRSPGLGDTAMYLCATSSAVVGTEAFFGQGTRLTVV.

In the case of this clonotype: Possible read error: a much larger clone is one base away. The genes are TRBV29-1 and TRBJ2-3; TRBD1 matches 7 bases. Germline V gene sequence: CDR1 SQVTM, CDR2 ANQGSEA. The CDR3 loop spans 13 amino acids. The CDR3, as DNA: TGCAGCGTTGAATATGACAGGGAAGATACGCGGTATTTT. It yields the protein CSVEYDREDTRYF.

The chain links TRBV10-3 to TRBJ2-6; the D is unclear. The CDR3 is 18 amino acids. Germline V gene sequence: CDR1 ENHRY, CDR2 SYGVKD. V was clipped by 8 bases and J by 1 base, with 21 bases between them. This CDR3 reads CAISEQPTLESGANVLTF. The CDR3 DNA reads as TGTGCCATCTCCGAGCAGCCCACCCTGGAATCTGGGGCCAACGTCCTGACTTTC.

This clonotype was observed many times. V usage is TRBV10-3 and J usage is TRBJ1-5; tentative D call: TRBD1 (5 bases). Germline V gene sequence: CDR1 ENHRY, CDR2 SYGVKD. CDR3 length equals 15 residues. V lost 2 bases to trimming and J lost 0 bases, with 8 bases between them. CDR3 loop: CAISEGADSNQPQHF. The CDR3 DNA follows: TGTGCCATCAGTGAGGGGGCAGATAGCAATCAGCCCCAGCATTTT.

This clonotype was counted ten times or more. This chain joins TRBV5-1 and TRBJ2-7, with D possibly being TRBD1 or TRBD2 (6 bases each). Deletions cut 0 bases from V and 3 bases from J, with 10 bases between. This CDR3 is 14 amino acids long. Germline CDR1 SGHRS, CDR2 YFSETQ. CDR3 in DNA: TGCGCCAGCAGCTTGGTCGGGGGCGGCTACGAGCAGTACTTC. It specifies CASSLVGGGYEQYF. The variable domain in full, with the rest retrieved from reference TRBV5-1 and TRBJ2-7, is KAGVTQTPRYLIKTRGQQVTLSCSPISGHRSVSWYQQTPGQGLQFLFEYFSETQRNKGNFPGRFSGRQFSNSRSEMNVSTLELGDSALYLCASSLVGGGYEQYFGPGTRLTVT.